Here is one T cell receptor (beta chain) with its context. Its antigen is unidentified. This sample is drawn from a study of beta chain features in type 1 diabetes. Cell sorting via CD45RO/CCR7/CD25/CD127/CD95/CD27 was performed to obtain CD4+ naive, central memory, regulatory and stem cell-like memory cells. The study reverse transcribed the entire isolated RNA, so it sequenced expressed TCRB transcripts. Method: immunoSEQ multiplex PCR; TCRdb's copy keeps in-frame clones and lacks some. The sample holds about 160,000 clones, about 9.1% seen once. Whole-study findings and limits: Shorter TCRB CDR3s, moderately but significantly so, marked every one of the four CD4+ subsets in Type 1 diabetes patients.

The sample comprised central memory CD4+ T cells from blood. This clonotype was obtained from a young woman in good health.

CDR3 amino acids: CASSPLGPNGEQYF. CDR3 coding DNA: TGTGCCAGCAGCCCACTAGGCCCTAACGGGGAGCAGTACTTC. The chain joins TRBV2 to TRBJ2-7, with a possible D match to TRBD2 (5 bases). V shed 6 bases and J shed 7 bases, with 19 bases lying between them. The CDR3 covers 14 residues. Germline assignment: CDR1 SNHLY and CDR2 FYNNEI.